These 31 T cell receptor beta chains share one sample of origin, sequenced in a study of blood T cell repertoires in COVID-19 (dated by TCRdb to the early 2020s). Receptor libraries were prepared by the immunoSEQ multiplex PCR assay. Entries here come from immuneACCESS through TCRdb and include only in-frame sequences with V and J called. Some clones fail to appear in such tables; in the studies checked, an unresolved V gene covers under half of the shortfall, and the cause of the remainder is unknown. Counted in this sample were over 200,000 clones; around 90% of them appeared once. Around 0.8% of the sample is in the top ten clones. The specimen was peripheral blood. The receptors here all came from a woman aged 25 to 39 with acute or convalescent COVID-19.

The V call is TRBV5-8, the J call TRBJ2-1, with 10 bases identical to TRBD1. The CDR3 is 16 amino acids. Germline V gene lookup returns CDR1 SGHTS and CDR2 YDEGEE. V lost 3 bases and J lost 3; bases outside the gene matches: 6. The CDR3 loop is CASSWSRDRGYNEQFF. The CDR3 DNA sequence: TGTGCCAGCAGCTGGTCGAGGGACAGGGGCTACAATGAGCAGTTCTTC.

This rearrangement joins TRBV5-6 to TRBJ1-5; D not certain. CDR1 and CDR2 from the germline V gene are SGHDT and YYEEEE. Trimming left V 4 bases short and J 1 base short, with 6 bases between. The CDR3 contains 13 residues. The DNA of the CDR3 is TGTGCCAGCAGCCCGGGGAGCAATCAGCCCCAGCATTTT. Its protein product is CASSPGSNQPQHF.

This chain uses TRBV12-3 or TRBV12-4 with TRBJ2-5; no definite D call. The ends were cut back, 5 bases at V and 3 bases at J, with 10 bases in the middle. This CDR3 spans 13 amino acids. CDR3 region: CASSLTAKETQYF. As DNA, the CDR3 is TGTGCCAGCAGTCTTACAGCTAAAGAGACCCAGTACTTC.

V and J are TRBV6-2 or TRBV6-3 and TRBJ2-5, with 15 bases aligning to TRBD2. The CDR3 is made up of 15 amino acids. The V gene's germline CDR1 is MNHEY and CDR2 SVGEGT. V shed 4 bases and J 5 bases; nucleotides not matched to a gene: 2. In DNA, the CDR3 is TGTGCCAGCAGTTCGGGACTAGCGGGAGGCGAGACCCAGTACTTC. This encodes CASSSGLAGGETQYF.

The chain employs TRBV4-3 and TRBJ1-4, with 7 nucleotides matching TRBD1. The CDR3 consists of 17 residues. Germline assignment: CDR1 LGHNA and CDR2 YSLEER. V shed 4 bases and J 0 bases; nucleotides not matched to a gene: 8. CDR3 sequence (DNA): TGCGCCAGCAGCCTCGGACAGGCCTTCTCAACTAATGAAAAACTGTTTTTT. Its translation is CASSLGQAFSTNEKLFF.

The rearrangement joins TRBV29-1 to TRBJ1-1; D perhaps matches TRBD1 (6 bases). This CDR3 contains 11 residues. Trimming shortened V by 7 bases and J by 1 base, and 7 bases separated the two germline ends. The germline CDR1 and CDR2 sequences are SQVTM and ANQGSEA. CDR3 DNA: TGCAGCGCACAGGGGAACACTGAAGCTTTCTTT. Protein sequence: CSAQGNTEAFF.

This rearrangement joins TRBV7-6 to TRBJ2-1, with D possibly matching TRBD2 (6 bases). V was pared by 4 bases and J by 4 bases, with 8 bases between. The CDR3 is 13 amino acids. Germline CDR1 SGHVS, CDR2 FNYEAQ. CDR3 in amino acids: CASSWGDYNEQFF. The CDR3 DNA is TGTGCCAGCAGCTGGGGGGATTACAATGAGCAGTTCTTC.

The V and J genes are TRBV30 and TRBJ2-7; TRBD2 aligns across 8 bases. CDR1 is GTSNPN, CDR2 SVGIG, per germline (reference sequence). The CDR3 spans 13 residues. With V trimmed by 4 bases and J by 0 bases, 2 bases remained unmatched. CDR3 in DNA: TGTGCCTGGACCGGGACTAGCTCCTACGAGCAGTACTTC. Translation gives CAWTGTSSYEQYF.

This rearrangement joins TRBV30 to TRBJ2-1; 10 bases are a match to TRBD2. Germline values: CDR1 GTSNPN, CDR2 SVGIG (reference sequence). The CDR3 length is 12 residues. The DNA of the CDR3 is TGTGGTGTAGCGGGAGGCTACAATGAGCAGTTCTTC. Protein: CGVAGGYNEQFF.

The rearrangement links TRBV2 to TRBJ1-2; TRBD1 matches 7 bases. Germline trimming cut 6 bases from V and 4 bases from J; bases unmatched to any gene: 5. The CDR3 length is 13 residues. Germline values: CDR1 SNHLY, CDR2 FYNNEI. DNA of the CDR3: TGTGCCAGCAGGGAGACAGGGATCTATGGCTACACCTTC. Translation gives CASRETGIYGYTF.

The gene calls are TRBV6-1 and TRBJ1-3; weak D call: TRBD1 (6 bases). Germline loops: CDR1 MNHNS, CDR2 SASEGT. The CDR3 consists of 13 residues. The germline V and J ends were trimmed by 6 bases and 0 bases, with 6 bases remaining between them. CDR3 DNA: TGTGCCAGCAGACAGGGCTCTGGAAACACCATATATTTT. Amino acids: CASRQGSGNTIYF.

The chain carries TRBV27 and TRBJ1-2; 10 nucleotides match TRBD1. The CDR3 sequence is 13 residues long. Germline-derived CDR1 and CDR2 are MNHEY and SMNVEV (reference sequence). V lost 6 bases and J lost 4; bases outside the gene matches: 2. CDR3 loop: CASRWTGGYGYTF. The CDR3 bases are TGTGCCAGCAGATGGACAGGGGGCTATGGCTACACCTTC.

The chain carries TRBV7-2 and TRBJ2-3; 13 positions agree with TRBD2. J was trimmed by 6 bases and V by 4 bases; bases with no gene match: 7. CDR3 length equals 16 residues. Germline V gene data show CDR1 as SGHTA and CDR2 as FQGNSA. The CDR3 loop is CASSSRLAGGSDTQYF. CDR3 DNA: TGTGCCAGCAGCTCACGACTAGCGGGAGGATCGGATACGCAGTATTTT.

The CDR3: CASSKRVNQPQHF. In DNA form, the CDR3 reads TGTGCCAGCAGCAAGAGGGTGAATCAGCCCCAGCATTTT. The chain employs TRBV7-6 and TRBJ1-5; D remains unclear. Trimming shortened V by 5 bases and J by 4 bases, and 9 bases separated the two germline ends. The V gene's germline CDR1 is SGHVS and CDR2 FNYEAQ. The CDR3 runs to 13 residues.

V usage is TRBV2 and J usage is TRBJ2-4; 12 nucleotides line up with TRBD2. J was trimmed by 8 bases and V by 6 bases; bases with no gene match: 5. Germline V CDR1 and CDR2: SNHLY, FYNNEI. The CDR3 has 14 amino acids. In nucleotides, the CDR3 is TGTGCCAGCAGCGCGACTAGCGGGAGCCACATTCAGTACTTC. Protein product: CASSATSGSHIQYF.

The CDR3 loop reads CASSLAGVKGETQYF. The DNA for the CDR3 is TGCGCCAGCAGCTTGGCGGGGGTGAAGGGAGAGACCCAGTACTTC. This chain connects TRBV5-1 to TRBJ2-5; D is perhaps TRBD2 (6 bases). Germline lookup yields CDR1 SGHRS and CDR2 YFSETQ. The CDR3 is 15 residues long. V dropped 0 bases and J dropped 4 bases, with 13 bases sitting between them.

This chain connects TRBV2 to TRBJ2-1, with TRBD1 as a possible D gene (7 bases). This CDR3 contains 16 residues. The V gene's germline CDR1 is SNHLY and CDR2 FYNNEI. Trimming cost V 2 bases and J 0 bases, with 11 bases left between them. The CDR3 nucleotides are TGTGCCAGCAGTGAACACAGGGGAGGCTCCTACAATGAGCAGTTCTTC. Protein sequence: CASSEHRGGSYNEQFF.

The sample holds a few counts of this clone. The chain combines TRBV27 with TRBJ2-7; possible D gene TRBD1, 6 bases. V lost 6 bases and J lost 2, with 8 bases in between. Germline V gives CDR1 MNHEY, CDR2 SMNVEV (reference sequence). The CDR3 is 12 amino acids. CDR3: CASRGQTYEQYF. The CDR3 DNA is TGTGCCAGCAGAGGACAGACCTACGAGCAGTACTTC.

The chain combines TRBV15 with TRBJ2-7; D is tentatively TRBD1 or TRBD2 (7 bases each). This CDR3 has 15 residues. V lost 5 bases, J lost 1 base, and 15 bases lay in between. Germline V gene data show CDR1 as LNHNV and CDR2 as YYDKDF (reference sequence). The CDR3 region is CATSGAGQRSYEQYF. The CDR3 region has the DNA TGTGCCACCAGCGGAGCGGGACAGAGATCCTACGAGCAGTACTTC.

This clone came up once. The chain is built from TRBV27 and TRBJ1-5; 7 bases agree with TRBD1. Germline V lookup: CDR1 MNHEY, CDR2 SMNVEV (reference sequence). Trimming took 7 bases from V and 4 from J; bases not matched to a gene: 7. The CDR3 is made up of 14 amino acids. CDR3 protein: CASTKLGQNQPQHF. CDR3 nucleotide sequence: TGTGCCAGCACCAAACTGGGACAGAATCAGCCCCAGCATTTT.

J is TRBJ2-1 and V is TRBV24-1; 10 bases are shared with TRBD1. The V gene end was trimmed by 3 bases and the J gene end by 7 bases; junction bases not matched to a gene: 8. The CDR3 sequence is 16 residues long. Germline CDR1 KGHDR, CDR2 SFDVKD. The CDR3 DNA is TGTGCCACCAGTGATCCCGGGACAGGGGATGTAAATGAGCAGTTCTTC. This encodes CATSDPGTGDVNEQFF.

The chain joins TRBV6-5 to TRBJ2-1; 8 bases map to TRBD1. Trimming at V came to 4 bases and at J to 3 bases, leaving 5 bases not matched to a gene. This CDR3 is built from 15 residues. Germline CDR1 MNHEY, CDR2 SVGAGI. Here the CDR3 reads CASSFTGGGYNEQFF. The CDR3 DNA reads as TGTGCCAGCAGTTTTACAGGGGGAGGCTACAATGAGCAGTTCTTC.

This clone appeared a single time. J is TRBJ1-6 and V is TRBV29-1; tentatively, D is TRBD1 (5 bases). The CDR3 consists of 14 residues. CDR1 and CDR2 from the germline V gene are SQVTM and ANQGSEA. The V gene lost 5 bases and the J gene lost 6 bases, with 14 bases spanning the gap. In DNA, the CDR3 is TGCAGCGTTAGGGTAGACAGAACTAATTCACCCCTCCACTTT. Its protein is CSVRVDRTNSPLHF.

V and J are TRBV30 and TRBJ2-7, with 8 bases fitting TRBD1. This CDR3 contains 15 residues. CDR1 is GTSNPN and CDR2 is SVGIG in the germline V gene (reference sequence). Unmatched junction bases numbered 10, after V lost 0 bases and J lost 6 bases. This CDR3 is CAWSVIRTGYGEQYF. For the CDR3, the DNA is TGTGCCTGGAGTGTTATCCGGACAGGGTACGGCGAGCAGTACTTC.

This sequence joins TRBV19 and TRBJ1-4; 9 nucleotides match TRBD1. Trimming cost V 5 bases and J 8 bases; bases outside gene matches: 6. This CDR3 has 14 residues. Per the germline V gene, CDR1 is LNHDA and CDR2 is SQIVND (reference sequence). This CDR3 is CASSSDRGREKLFF. The CDR3 DNA sequence: TGTGCCAGTAGTTCCGACAGGGGGAGGGAAAAACTGTTTTTT.

V is TRBV19 and J is TRBJ2-7, with 9 nucleotides matching TRBD2. Germline V CDR1 and CDR2: LNHDA, SQIVND (reference sequence). This CDR3 spans 14 amino acids. V shed 3 bases, J shed 6 bases, and the junction held 6 bases outside the gene matches. The CDR3 DNA reads TGTGCCAGTAGTATGGCGGGAGGGCCCTCCGAGCAGTACTTC. Translated, it gives CASSMAGGPSEQYF.

V and J are TRBV24-1 and TRBJ2-2, with 10 bases that match TRBD1. Germline V gives CDR1 KGHDR, CDR2 SFDVKD. The CDR3 is 19 residues long. V dropped 1 base and J dropped 7; count of bases not matched to a gene: 14. In DNA, the CDR3 is TGTGCCACCAGTGATTTAAAGGGGGGACAGGGGAGGTTCAGCGGGGAGCTGTTTTTT. Translating it yields CATSDLKGGQGRFSGELFF.

The rearrangement uses TRBV9 and TRBJ2-5; TRBD1 might be the D (6 bases). This CDR3 is 13 amino acids long. V gave up 4 bases and J gave up 5 bases, with 12 bases separating them. Germline CDR1 is SGDLS and CDR2 is YYNGEE. The CDR3 nucleotides read TGTGCCAGCAGCCAACAGGGAACGGAGACCCAGTACTTC. Translated, it gives CASSQQGTETQYF. The whole variable domain, filled in from reference TRBV9 and TRBJ2-5, reads DSGVTQTPKHLITATGQRVTLRCSPRSGDLSVYWYQQSLDQGLQFLIQYYNGEERAKGNILERFSAQQFPDLHSELNLSSLELGDSALYFCASSQQGTETQYFGPGTRLLVL.

The J gene is TRBJ2-3, the V gene TRBV24-1; 10 nucleotides align to TRBD1. Looked up from germline, CDR1 is KGHDR and CDR2 is SFDVKD. With V trimmed by 4 bases and J by 1 base, 10 bases remained unmatched. This CDR3 is built from 18 residues. The CDR3 sequence: CATSDRSGTGVRTDTQYF. CDR3 coding DNA: TGTGCCACCAGTGACCGGTCCGGGACAGGGGTTCGCACAGATACGCAGTATTTT.

CDR3 DNA: TGCGCCAGCAGCCCGTCTGGGCCGCCCCCCGGGGTAACTGAAGCTTTCTTT. As protein: CASSPSGPPPGVTEAFF. V gene TRBV4-1 combines with J gene TRBJ1-1, with D hard to call. This CDR3 comprises 17 residues. Per the germline V gene, CDR1 is MGHRA and CDR2 is YSYEKL. V shed 4 bases and J shed 5 bases, with 23 bases lying between them.

The rearrangement uses TRBV7-9 and TRBJ1-1; 10 bases align to TRBD1. V shed 1 base, J shed 5 bases, and the junction held 4 bases outside the gene matches. Germline lookup yields CDR1 SEHNR and CDR2 FQNEAQ (reference sequence). CDR3 length: 15 residues. CDR3 sequence (DNA): TGTGCCAGCAGCTTAGAAGGGACAGGGGAGACTGAAGCTTTCTTT. It yields the protein CASSLEGTGETEAFF.